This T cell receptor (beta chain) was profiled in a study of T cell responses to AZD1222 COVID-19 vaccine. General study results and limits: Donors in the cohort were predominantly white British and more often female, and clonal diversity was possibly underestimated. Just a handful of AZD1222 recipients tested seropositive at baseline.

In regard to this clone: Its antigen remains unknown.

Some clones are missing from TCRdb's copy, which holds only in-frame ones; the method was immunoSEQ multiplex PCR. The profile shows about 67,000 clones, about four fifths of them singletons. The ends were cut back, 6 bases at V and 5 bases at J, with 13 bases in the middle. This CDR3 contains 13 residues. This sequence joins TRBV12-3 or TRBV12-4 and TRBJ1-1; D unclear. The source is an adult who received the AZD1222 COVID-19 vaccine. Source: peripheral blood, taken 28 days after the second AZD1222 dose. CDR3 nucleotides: TGTGCCAGCAGCCCCATATCGGGGACTGAAGCTTTCTTT. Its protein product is CASSPISGTEAFF.